One and the same sample provided the 25 T cell receptor beta chains below, sequenced in a study of shared clonotypes between healthy human individuals. This table comes from immunoSEQ multiplex PCR, and its TCRdb copy is limited to in-frame clones, with some not included. The sample has 1.4 million or so clones, 98% seen once. The specimen was naive CD4+ T cells sorted from blood. Indicated subset: CD45RA+ positively selected. The receptor source for this set is a man aged 25 to 40 in good health.

Only one count was recorded for this clone. The chain links TRBV7-6 to TRBJ2-1, with D tentatively TRBD2 (6 bases). Germline V gene data show CDR1 as SGHVS and CDR2 as FNYEAQ. Trimming removed 4 bases at V and 5 bases at J, with 18 bases between. This CDR3 spans 16 amino acids. The CDR3 here is CASSSQNPGLNNEQFF. In nucleotides, the CDR3 is TGTGCCAGCAGCTCGCAGAATCCGGGACTTAACAATGAGCAGTTCTTC.

This clone was recorded once. This specimen includes other DNA sequences encoding the same CDR3. The chain carries TRBV5-1 and TRBJ2-3; D possibly corresponds to TRBD2 (6 bases). V lost 0 bases and J lost 3, with 8 bases in between. The CDR3 totals 14 residues. CDR1 and CDR2 from the germline V gene are SGHRS and YFSETQ. The CDR3 nucleotides read TGCGCCAGCAGCTTGGCGGGAGTAACAGATACGCAGTATTTT. The encoded protein is CASSLAGVTDTQYF.

V usage is TRBV29-1 and J usage is TRBJ2-7, with TRBD1 matching 9 bases. This CDR3 has 18 amino acids. Looked up from germline, CDR1 is SQVTM and CDR2 is ANQGSEA. V gave up 4 bases and J gave up 4 bases; unmatched junction bases: 20. CDR3 in DNA: TGCAGCGTTGTAGCTTTGGTCGGACAGGGGATGGGGAGTTACGAGCAGTACTTC. It is translated as CSVVALVGQGMGSYEQYF.

This chain's CDR3 is CAIRGGLAGNTGELFF. The CDR3 DNA reads TGTGCCATCAGGGGGGGACTAGCGGGTAACACCGGGGAGCTGTTTTTT. This rearrangement joins TRBV10-3 to TRBJ2-2, with 12 bases aligning to TRBD2. J gave up 2 bases and V 6 bases, and 4 bases lay outside the gene matches. Per the germline V gene, CDR1 is ENHRY and CDR2 is SYGVKD. The CDR3 contains 16 residues.

This chain joins TRBV6-1 and TRBJ2-3; no firm D call. Trimming stripped 3 bases from V and 2 bases from J, with 6 bases between. The V gene's germline CDR1 is MNHNS and CDR2 SASEGT. The CDR3 is made up of 13 amino acids. CDR3 sequence reads: CASSDQLTDTQYF. CDR3 nucleotides: TGTGCCAGCAGTGACCAACTCACAGATACGCAGTATTTT.

In its sample, this clone was seen once. This chain links TRBV5-1 with TRBJ2-5; D remains ambiguous. V was trimmed by 0 bases and J by 1 base, leaving 10 bases between them. Germline V lookup: CDR1 SGHRS, CDR2 YFSETQ. CDR3 length: 15 residues. In DNA form, the CDR3 reads TGCGCCAGCAGCTTGGCCATGGCAATCCAAGAGACCCAGTACTTC. Protein product: CASSLAMAIQETQYF.

The chain recombines TRBV7-9 with TRBJ1-2; the match to TRBD1 covers 7 bases. Germline lookup yields CDR1 SEHNR and CDR2 FQNEAQ (reference sequence). The CDR3 has 15 amino acids. V was clipped by 5 bases and J by 4 bases; unmatched bases: 10. The CDR3 bases are TGTGCCAGCAGCCCCTCCCCCGGACAGGTCTATGGCTACACCTTC. Amino acid sequence: CASSPSPGQVYGYTF.

The sample holds one count of this clone. The V call is TRBV7-8, the J call TRBJ2-7; 7 nucleotides line up with TRBD1. CDR1 is SGHVS and CDR2 is FQNEAQ in the germline V gene. CDR3 length: 18 amino acids. The V and J ends lost 2 bases and 2 bases, in that order; junction bases with no gene match: 15. The CDR3, as DNA: TGTGCCAGCAGCTTATCACCTTCCCGCCGGGACAGAACCTACGAGCAGTACTTC. Amino acids: CASSLSPSRRDRTYEQYF.

The CDR3 DNA sequence: TGTGCCAGCAGCAAAGGGGACGGATTATGGACGGGGGAGACCCAGTACTTC. This encodes CASSKGDGLWTGETQYF. The chain has TRBV21-1 and TRBJ2-5. TRBV21-1 is given as a pseudogene. CDR3 length: 17 amino acids.

The chain couples TRBV7-7 to TRBJ2-2; TRBD2 matches at 8 bases. With V trimmed by 0 bases and J by 1 base, 7 bases remained unmatched. The CDR3 covers 18 residues. Germline loops: CDR1 SSHAT, CDR2 FNYEAQ (reference sequence). The CDR3 region is CASSLALPSGLNTGELFF. The CDR3, as DNA: TGTGCCAGCAGCTTAGCCTTGCCTAGCGGGTTGAACACCGGGGAGCTGTTTTTT.

The rearrangement uses TRBV7-8 and TRBJ2-3, with 10 bases matching TRBD2. In germline, CDR1 is SGHVS, CDR2 FQNEAQ. V dropped 4 bases and J dropped 3; count of bases not matched to a gene: 10. The CDR3 contains 17 residues. The CDR3 here is CASSYVLGTSETDTQYF. The DNA for the CDR3 is TGTGCCAGCAGCTACGTGCTCGGGACTAGCGAAACAGATACGCAGTATTTT.

The chain couples TRBV25-1 to TRBJ2-3; either TRBD1 or TRBD2 may supply D (5 bases each). The CDR3 is 16 residues long. V shed 2 bases and J shed 4 bases, with 16 bases lying between them. Germline-derived CDR1 and CDR2 are MGHDK and SYGVNS. The CDR3 region has the DNA TGTGCCAGCAGTGAACGCCCGGGGCCACTCTCAGATACGCAGTATTTT. Translation: CASSERPGPLSDTQYF.

The rearrangement links TRBV18 to TRBJ2-2; D is ambiguous. The CDR3 covers 14 residues. The germline CDR1 and CDR2 sequences are KGHSH and LQKENI. Trimming cost V 1 base and J 6 bases, with 9 bases left between them. For the CDR3, the DNA is TGTGCCAGCTCACCACTACATCCCGCCGGGGAGCTGTTTTTT. This sequence encodes CASSPLHPAGELFF.

The V gene is TRBV7-2, the J gene TRBJ1-2; D gene ambiguous. V lost 2 bases, J lost 0 bases, and 7 bases lay in between. The CDR3 extends over 14 amino acids. Germline values: CDR1 SGHTA, CDR2 FQGNSA. CDR3 amino acids: CASSLRQSNYGYTF. CDR3 in DNA: TGTGCCAGCAGCTTAAGGCAGTCTAACTATGGCTACACCTTC.

The chain is built from TRBV11-2 and TRBJ1-3, with D unresolved. V was cut by 5 bases and J by 3 bases, with 17 bases left in between. There are 16 residues in the CDR3. Germline values: CDR1 SGHAT, CDR2 FQNNGV. CDR3: CASSTWGGGVGNTIYF. As DNA, the CDR3 is TGTGCCAGCAGCACCTGGGGAGGCGGGGTTGGAAACACCATATATTTT. Complete variable domain (other parts from reference TRBV11-2 and TRBJ1-3): EAGVAQSPRYKIIEKRQSVAFWCNPISGHATLYWYQQILGQGPKLLIQFQNNGVVDDSQLPKDRFSAERLKGVDSTLKIQPAKLEDSAVYLCASSTWGGGVGNTIYFGEGSWLTVV.

The gene calls are TRBV9 and TRBJ2-2, with 7 positions matching TRBD2. The CDR3 totals 16 residues. V was clipped by 4 bases and J by 2 bases; unmatched bases: 8. Germline CDR1 is SGDLS and CDR2 is YYNGEE. The CDR3 here is CASSPRLAVNTGELFF. The CDR3 nucleotides read TGTGCCAGCAGCCCTCGCCTAGCGGTTAACACCGGGGAGCTGTTTTTT.

The V and J genes are TRBV7-6 and TRBJ2-3, with D tentatively TRBD2 (5 bases). This CDR3 comprises 17 residues. Germline V gives CDR1 SGHVS, CDR2 FNYEAQ. V was shortened by 1 base and J by 0 bases, with 14 bases between the two germline ends. In nucleotides, the CDR3 is TGTGCCAGCAGCTTAGATGCAGGTCGGGGTAGCACAGATACGCAGTATTTT. Translating gives CASSLDAGRGSTDTQYF.

The V gene is TRBV29-1, the J gene TRBJ1-1; D ambiguous. V dropped 4 bases and J dropped 1 base, with 13 bases sitting between them. Per germline, CDR1 SQVTM and CDR2 ANQGSEA. The CDR3 has 14 amino acids. CDR3 loop: CSVGRLNQNTEAFF. CDR3 DNA: TGCAGCGTTGGTCGGTTAAATCAGAACACTGAAGCTTTCTTT.

The chain couples TRBV6-6 to TRBJ1-5; 8 bases are shared with TRBD1. The CDR3 has 13 amino acids. Germline lookup yields CDR1 MNHNY and CDR2 SVGAGI (reference sequence). Trimming took 6 bases from V and 7 from J; bases not matched to a gene: 5. In DNA form, the CDR3 reads TGTGCCAGCAGGGACAGGGTGGACCAGCCCCAGCATTTT. It translates to CASRDRVDQPQHF.

The genes are TRBV30 and TRBJ2-7; 10 positions match TRBD1. Germline values: CDR1 GTSNPN, CDR2 SVGIG (reference sequence). The CDR3 spans 14 residues. V shed 5 bases and J 1 base; nucleotides not matched to a gene: 5. CDR3 region: CAWPWTGGSYEQYF. CDR3 nucleotides: TGTGCCTGGCCGTGGACAGGGGGATCCTACGAGCAGTACTTC.

The genes are TRBV25-1 and TRBJ2-3; perhaps TRBD2 as D (5 bases). The CDR3 consists of 14 residues. Trimming cost V 4 bases and J 4 bases, with 12 bases left between them. In germline, CDR1 is MGHDK, CDR2 SYGVNS. The CDR3 reads CASSGVAFADTQYF. The DNA of the CDR3 is TGTGCCAGCAGTGGTGTAGCGTTCGCAGATACGCAGTATTTT. The whole variable domain, remainder taken from reference TRBV25-1 and TRBJ2-3, is EADIYQTPRYLVIGTGKKITLECSQTMGHDKMYWYQQDPGMELHLIHYSYGVNSTEKGDLSSESTVSRIRTEHFPLTLESARPSHTSQYLCASSGVAFADTQYFGPGTRLTVL.

The chain employs TRBV5-1 and TRBJ2-1, with a possible D match to TRBD2 (7 bases). Germline V gives CDR1 SGHRS, CDR2 YFSETQ. V lost 5 bases to trimming and J lost 6 bases, with 21 bases between them. This CDR3 spans 16 amino acids. The DNA of the CDR3 is TGCGCCAGCAGTCTTCTCGCGGGGGCGAAATTCAATGAGCAGTTCTTC. Encoded protein: CASSLLAGAKFNEQFF.

This clone was observed once. The V gene is TRBV27, the J gene TRBJ2-5, with D maybe TRBD2 (6 bases). Germline CDR1 and CDR2: MNHEY and SMNVEV (reference sequence). The CDR3 is 13 residues long. Trimming removed 8 bases from V and 5 bases from J, with 15 bases in between. The CDR3 loop is CASSFRESETQYF. As DNA, the CDR3 is TGTGCCAGCTCGTTTCGGGAGTCGGAGACCCAGTACTTC.

The chain joins TRBV5-1 to TRBJ2-7; a possible D gene is TRBD1 (5 bases). The ends were cut back, 3 bases at V and 3 bases at J, with 13 bases in the middle. CDR1 and CDR2 (germline): SGHRS, YFSETQ. The CDR3 contains 14 residues. The CDR3 sequence: CASSSLTALYEQYF. The CDR3 DNA reads as TGCGCCAGCAGCTCATTGACAGCCCTCTACGAGCAGTACTTC.

The V call is TRBV4-3, the J call TRBJ1-2; maybe TRBD1 (5 bases). Trimming cost V 5 bases and J 4 bases, with 14 bases left between them. Per the germline V gene, CDR1 is LGHNA and CDR2 is YSLEER. The length of the CDR3 is 14 residues. Written as DNA, the CDR3 is TGCGCCAGCAGCATTGGGGCTACCTCCTATGGCTACACCTTC. This translates into CASSIGATSYGYTF.